These 32 T cell receptor beta chains were sequenced from one sample in a study of cytomegalovirus exposure and HLA in healthy donors (TCRdb year 2017). The receptor library was made with the immunoSEQ multiplex PCR assay. Sourced from immuneACCESS, this table was stored by TCRdb with only in-frame sequences that have V and J called. A share of the clones is absent; for the studies checked, an unresolved V gene accounts for under half, and the remainder has no known explanation. For this sample there are 250,000 or so clones; over 75% appear just once. Together, the top ten hold about 12% of the sample. Sequencing was performed on PBMCs. The receptors stem from a man younger than 35 in good health and CMV-seropositive.

The V gene is TRBV5-1, the J gene TRBJ1-2; no clear D gene. CDR1 and CDR2 (germline): SGHRS, YFSETQ. This CDR3 comprises 13 residues. Trimming took off 1 base at V and 4 bases at J, with 8 bases between the two ends. The chain's CDR3 is CASSLSVTYGYTF. Here the CDR3 DNA reads TGCGCCAGCAGCTTGTCGGTAACCTATGGCTACACCTTC.

The chain is built from TRBV14 and TRBJ1-2; 7 bases match TRBD1. Trimming at V came to 3 bases and at J to 2 bases, leaving 6 bases not matched to a gene. The CDR3 is made up of 15 amino acids. Germline assignment: CDR1 SGHDN and CDR2 FVKESK. The CDR3 protein is CASSHRPTGNYGYTF. CDR3 bases: TGTGCCAGCAGCCACCGACCGACAGGGAACTATGGCTACACCTTC.

The V and J genes are TRBV10-3 and TRBJ2-1; 13 nucleotides match TRBD2. From germline, CDR1 is ENHRY and CDR2 SYGVKD. J was trimmed by 9 bases and V by 2 bases; bases with no gene match: 4. The CDR3 length is 15 residues. The DNA for the CDR3 is TGTGCCATCAGTGAGGGACTAGCGGGAGTGGGTGAGCAGTTCTTC. Its translation: CAISEGLAGVGEQFF.

The chain combines TRBV7-8 with TRBJ2-7; 8 bases are a match to TRBD2. Germline CDR1 reads SGHVS; CDR2 reads FQNEAQ. After removal of 4 bases from V and 1 base from J, the junction contained 6 bases not matched to a gene. CDR3 length equals 15 residues. The CDR3, as DNA: TGTGCCAGCAGCTCCAGACTAGCGCGTTCCTACGAGCAGTACTTC. Translation gives CASSSRLARSYEQYF.

This clone has only one observation. The chain combines TRBV5-4 with TRBJ2-7; D call uncertain. Germline V gene sequence: CDR1 SGHNT, CDR2 YYREEE (reference sequence). With 4 bases removed from V and 7 bases from J, the gap between germline ends came to 15 bases. This CDR3 is 13 amino acids long. The CDR3 reads CASSLGPSQEQYF. Written as DNA, the CDR3 is TGTGCCAGCAGCCTCGGACCGTCACAGGAGCAGTACTTC.

The chain couples TRBV15 to TRBJ1-1; tentative D call: TRBD1 (6 bases). Germline V lookup: CDR1 LNHNV, CDR2 YYDKDF (reference sequence). The length of the CDR3 is 14 residues. V lost 0 bases, J lost 7 bases, and 12 bases lay in between. The CDR3 protein is CATSREGGRVEAFF. As DNA, the CDR3 is TGTGCCACCAGCAGAGAAGGGGGAAGGGTTGAAGCTTTCTTT.

The chain has TRBV29-1 and TRBJ2-3; 7 bases match TRBD2. Germline values: CDR1 SQVTM, CDR2 ANQGSEA. The CDR3 extends over 13 amino acids. The CDR3 reads CSAGEAGSDTQYF. As DNA, the CDR3 is TGCAGTGCGGGGGAGGCCGGGTCAGATACGCAGTATTTT.

The chain uses TRBV18 and TRBJ2-7; TRBD1 matches 8 bases. Germline V gives CDR1 KGHSH, CDR2 LQKENI. The CDR3 is 15 amino acids. V lost 2 bases, J lost 0 bases, and 3 bases stayed unmatched. The CDR3 is CASSPMGQVSYEQYF. CDR3 sequence (DNA): TGTGCCAGCTCACCAATGGGACAGGTCTCCTACGAGCAGTACTTC.

The V call is TRBV11-3, the J call TRBJ2-7; D unresolved. The germline CDR1 and CDR2 sequences are SGHNT and YENEEA. This CDR3 contains 12 residues. The V gene lost 2 bases and the J gene lost 6 bases, with 8 bases spanning the gap. The CDR3 nucleotides are TGTGCCAGCAGCTTAACTCAAGGCGAGCAGTACTTC. Amino acids: CASSLTQGEQYF.

The rearrangement joins TRBV6-5 to TRBJ2-3, with D uncertain. This CDR3 is 14 amino acids long. The V end lost 2 bases, the J end lost 1 base, and 7 bases lay between the germline ends. Germline V CDR1 and CDR2: MNHEY, SVGAGI. CDR3 sequence reads: CASSYRVGTDTQYF. The CDR3 nucleotides read TGTGCCAGCAGTTACAGGGTTGGCACAGATACGCAGTATTTT.

The gene calls are TRBV29-1 and TRBJ1-1, with TRBD1 identical over 7 bases. The CDR3 runs 14 residues. V shed 2 bases and J 5 bases; nucleotides not matched to a gene: 8. Germline lookup yields CDR1 SQVTM and CDR2 ANQGSEA. This CDR3 reads CSVETPGGGTEAFF. The CDR3 coding sequence is TGCAGCGTTGAAACCCCAGGGGGAGGAACTGAAGCTTTCTTT.

This chain joins TRBV29-1 and TRBJ1-1; D is uncertain. The V end was cut by 2 bases, the J end by 0 bases, with 10 bases between. Germline V gene lookup returns CDR1 SQVTM and CDR2 ANQGSEA. The CDR3 sequence is 14 residues long. CDR3 coding DNA: TGCAGCGTTGAATTACTACAATTGAACACTGAAGCTTTCTTT. This translates into CSVELLQLNTEAFF.

The chain recombines TRBV5-1 with TRBJ1-1, with no clear D. The CDR3 has 14 amino acids. Trimming took off 1 base at V and 1 base at J, with 8 bases between the two ends. Germline-derived CDR1 and CDR2 are SGHRS and YFSETQ. The CDR3 sequence is CASSLRASNTEAFF. CDR3 bases: TGCGCCAGCAGCTTGAGAGCTTCGAACACTGAAGCTTTCTTT.

This chain connects TRBV10-2 to TRBJ1-1; tentative D call: TRBD1 (5 bases). Germline V lookup: CDR1 WSHSY, CDR2 SAAADI. The CDR3 runs 15 residues. Trimming took off 1 base at V and 0 bases at J, with 9 bases between the two ends. CDR3 in DNA: TGCGCCAGCAGTGAGTACCGGGACCTGAACACTGAAGCTTTCTTT. Translation gives CASSEYRDLNTEAFF.

The gene calls are TRBV4-1 and TRBJ2-7, with TRBD2 matching over 13 bases. The CDR3 has 17 amino acids. The germline gives CDR1 MGHRA, CDR2 YSYEKL. V trimming: 4 bases; J trimming: 0 bases; junction bases outside the gene matches: 6. The chain's CDR3 is CASSPSGLAGVSYEQYF. CDR3 nucleotide sequence: TGCGCCAGCAGCCCATCAGGACTAGCGGGAGTCTCCTACGAGCAGTACTTC.

This chain uses TRBV19 with TRBJ2-2; D may be TRBD2 (5 bases). Trimming removed 5 bases at V and 7 bases at J, with 11 bases between. The germline V gene encodes CDR1 LNHDA and CDR2 SQIVND (reference sequence). The CDR3 has 13 amino acids. CDR3 nucleotides: TGTGCCAGTAGTGTCGGACTGAACGGGGAGCTGTTTTTT. Encoded protein: CASSVGLNGELFF.

The chain uses TRBV5-1 and TRBJ1-2; 8 bases are a match to TRBD1. The germline CDR1 and CDR2 sequences are SGHRS and YFSETQ. The junction had 2 bases not matched to a gene; V was cut back by 4 bases and J by 3 bases. The CDR3 covers 13 residues. The DNA for the CDR3 is TGCGCCAGCAGCCCACAGGGGGACTATGGCTACACCTTC. It translates to CASSPQGDYGYTF.

The CDR3 region is CAWSVRPGDRAGYTF. CDR3 nucleotide sequence: TGTGCCTGGAGTGTTAGGCCGGGGGACAGGGCTGGCTACACCTTC. The rearrangement links TRBV30 to TRBJ1-2, with 9 bases fitting TRBD1. V lost 0 bases, J lost 7 bases, and 9 bases stayed unmatched. CDR1 GTSNPN and CDR2 SVGIG come from the germline V gene (reference sequence). There are 15 residues in the CDR3.

The rearrangement links TRBV27 to TRBJ1-5; a possible D gene is TRBD1 (6 bases). This CDR3 region has 14 residues. V dropped 4 bases and J dropped 4 bases, with 11 bases sitting between them. Germline V gives CDR1 MNHEY, CDR2 SMNVEV (reference sequence). CDR3 in amino acids: CASSSRGGNQPQHF. The CDR3, as DNA: TGTGCCAGCAGTTCGAGAGGGGGTAATCAGCCCCAGCATTTT.

Only a few counts were recorded for this clone. This chain joins TRBV18 and TRBJ2-1, with a tentative D call TRBD2 (5 bases). This CDR3 is 14 amino acids long. Germline V lookup: CDR1 KGHSH, CDR2 LQKENI. Trimming took 4 bases from V and 10 from J, leaving 17 bases between them. Here the CDR3 reads CASSLVSGIQEQFF. The CDR3, as DNA: TGTGCCAGCTCACTGGTTTCCGGGATCCAGGAGCAGTTCTTC. The variable domain in full, completed from reference TRBV18 and TRBJ2-1, reads NAGVMQNPRHLVRRRGQEARLRCSPMKGHSHVYWYRQLPEEGLKFMVYLQKENIIDESGMPKERFSAEFPKEGPSILRIQQVVRGDSAAYFCASSLVSGIQEQFFGPGTRLTVL.

V usage is TRBV6-4 and J usage is TRBJ1-1, with TRBD1 matching 7 bases. Germline lookup yields CDR1 MRHNA and CDR2 SNTAGT. After removal of 6 bases from V and 1 base from J, the junction contained 5 bases not matched to a gene. The length of the CDR3 is 14 residues. The CDR3 bases are TGTGCCAGCAGAGACAGGGCGGGGAACACTGAAGCTTTCTTT. It yields the protein CASRDRAGNTEAFF.

The chain recombines TRBV9 with TRBJ1-4; D gene unclear. Between the trimmed V and J ends, which lost 0 bases and 8 bases, there was a span of 11 bases. Germline V gene data show CDR1 as SGDLS and CDR2 as YYNGEE. This CDR3 spans 14 amino acids. CDR3 loop: CASSVGQGLEKLFF. CDR3 DNA sequence: TGTGCCAGCAGCGTAGGGCAAGGCTTGGAAAAACTGTTTTTT. Supplemented by reference TRBV9 and TRBJ1-4, the full variable domain reads DSGVTQTPKHLITATGQRVTLRCSPRSGDLSVYWYQQSLDQGLQFLIQYYNGEERAKGNILERFSAQQFPDLHSELNLSSLELGDSALYFCASSVGQGLEKLFFGSGTQLSVL.

This clone was detected once. The chain has TRBV15 and TRBJ2-1; D uncertain. The CDR3 contains 13 residues. The germline gives CDR1 LNHNV, CDR2 YYDKDF (reference sequence). The V end was cut by 3 bases, the J end by 3 bases, with 6 bases between. CDR3 nucleotides: TGTGCCACCAGCAGCACTAACTACAATGAGCAGTTCTTC. Amino acids: CATSSTNYNEQFF.

The chain is built from TRBV11-2 and TRBJ1-1; no clear D gene. The CDR3 totals 14 residues. V gave up 5 bases and J gave up 6 bases, with 16 bases separating them. Germline V lookup: CDR1 SGHAT, CDR2 FQNNGV. The CDR3 DNA reads TGTGCCAGCAGCCCGCAGTTGGGCCGGTCTGAAGCTTTCTTT. It codes for CASSPQLGRSEAFF.

To note about this clone: The sample has other DNA sequences that encode this CDR3 too. This chain connects TRBV28 to TRBJ2-7; no reliable D call. The V end lost 3 bases, the J end lost 4 bases, and 7 bases lay between the germline ends. The germline CDR1 and CDR2 sequences are MDHEN and SYDVKM. This CDR3 spans 12 amino acids. In DNA, the CDR3 is TGTGCCAGCAGTTTGAGGAGTTACGAGCAGTACTTC. Translating it yields CASSLRSYEQYF.

The CDR3 loop reads CASSEQTGVNTGELFF. CDR3 sequence (DNA): TGTGCCAGCAGTGAGCAGACAGGGGTGAACACCGGGGAGCTGTTTTTT. V usage is TRBV6-1 and J usage is TRBJ2-2; 8 bases agree with TRBD1. Germline V gene data show CDR1 as MNHNS and CDR2 as SASEGT. The CDR3 is made up of 16 amino acids. The trim removed 3 bases at V and 1 base at J, leaving 4 bases unmatched.

This clone was observed a few times. This chain joins TRBV5-1 and TRBJ2-5; 7 bases align to TRBD2. The junction had 10 bases not matched to a gene; V was cut back by 0 bases and J by 5 bases. The CDR3 is made up of 16 amino acids. Germline V gene lookup returns CDR1 SGHRS and CDR2 YFSETQ. The CDR3 nucleotides read TGCGCCAGCAGCTTGGGATTGCAGCGGGACGGGGAGACCCAGTACTTC. This translates into CASSLGLQRDGETQYF.

This chain joins TRBV10-3 and TRBJ1-5; no reliable D call. The CDR3 is made up of 13 amino acids. The germline CDR1 and CDR2 sequences are ENHRY and SYGVKD. Trimming removed 0 bases from V and 4 bases from J, with 4 bases in between. CDR3 coding DNA: TGTGCCATCAGTGAGTCGATGAATCAGCCCCAGCATTTT. Its protein is CAISESMNQPQHF.

The chain joins TRBV14 to TRBJ1-2, with no clear D. This CDR3 region has 15 residues. Germline V gene lookup returns CDR1 SGHDN and CDR2 FVKESK. V shed 0 bases and J shed 5 bases, with 13 bases lying between them. CDR3 DNA sequence: TGTGCCAGCAGCCAAGAGCACGGCGAAGGGTATGGCTACACCTTC. The encoded protein is CASSQEHGEGYGYTF.

V gene TRBV15 combines with J gene TRBJ2-3; 11 bases are shared with TRBD2. V lost 1 base to trimming and J lost 4 bases; unmatched junction nucleotides: 1. The CDR3 is 15 amino acids. The germline V gene encodes CDR1 LNHNV and CDR2 YYDKDF (reference sequence). The CDR3 region is CATSRGTSGPDTQYF. The CDR3 DNA follows: TGTGCCACCAGCAGAGGGACTAGCGGGCCAGATACGCAGTATTTT.

V and J are TRBV30 and TRBJ1-2, with unresolved D. The CDR3 runs to 13 residues. Germline values: CDR1 GTSNPN, CDR2 SVGIG (reference sequence). Trimming removed 0 bases from V and 7 bases from J, with 12 bases in between. CDR3 in DNA: TGTGCCTGGAGTGTTGGACCCAGAGGTGGCTACACCTTC. This translates into CAWSVGPRGGYTF.

The rearrangement joins TRBV19 to TRBJ1-2; 9 bases match TRBD1. This CDR3 is built from 14 residues. J was trimmed by 3 bases and V by 7 bases; bases with no gene match: 6. Looked up from germline, CDR1 is LNHDA and CDR2 is SQIVND (reference sequence). The CDR3 DNA reads TGTGCCAGTATCTGGACAGGGGCGGACTATGGCTACACCTTC. This sequence encodes CASIWTGADYGYTF.